This entry lists 12 T cell receptor beta chains sequenced from one sample in a study of siplizumab effects on memory and regulatory T cells. Sequencing was performed with immunoSEQ multiplex PCR; in TCRdb, only in-frame clones are kept and a portion is missing. The sample carries about 120,000 clones, 80% to 95% recorded once. Material for sequencing was non-Treg CD4+ T cells sorted from blood. The source of these receptors is a human donor in good health.

The chain couples TRBV28 to TRBJ2-1; weak D call: TRBD1 (8 bases). The CDR3 runs to 18 residues. V was pared by 5 bases and J by 1 base, with 21 bases between. CDR1 is MDHEN and CDR2 is SYDVKM in the germline V gene. The CDR3 bases are TGTGCCAGCAGTCAAACCGGGGGGACAGGCCTTTCCTACAATGAGCAGTTCTTC. Its translation is CASSQTGGTGLSYNEQFF.

The chain is built from TRBV4-3 and TRBJ1-1; D perhaps matches TRBD1 (5 bases). CDR1 and CDR2 from the germline V gene are LGHNA and YSLEER. This CDR3 spans 15 amino acids. Trimming left V 1 base short and J 7 bases short, with 16 bases between. The CDR3 nucleotides read TGCGCCAGCAGCCAAGGGGGGTGGACGGGAAATGAAGCTTTCTTT. Translating gives CASSQGGWTGNEAFF.

The CDR3 loop is CASSHKAPGLAHYEQYF. The CDR3 nucleotides are TGCGCCAGCAGCCATAAGGCGCCGGGACTAGCTCACTACGAGCAGTACTTC. The chain employs TRBV4-3 and TRBJ2-7; 9 bases are shared with TRBD2. Trimming cost V 3 bases and J 3 bases; bases outside gene matches: 12. The CDR3 sequence is 17 residues long. Germline values: CDR1 LGHNA, CDR2 YSLEER.

The V call is TRBV7-9, the J call TRBJ1-1, with 7 bases lining up with TRBD1. The CDR3 has 13 amino acids. Germline CDR1 SEHNR, CDR2 FQNEAQ (reference sequence). V shed 5 bases, J shed 4 bases, and the junction held 4 bases outside the gene matches. This CDR3 is CASSKQGSTEAFF. CDR3 sequence (DNA): TGTGCCAGCAGCAAACAGGGGAGCACTGAAGCTTTCTTT.

The V call is TRBV5-4, the J call TRBJ1-2; D is perhaps TRBD1 (5 bases). The CDR3 extends over 13 amino acids. The germline CDR1 and CDR2 sequences are SGHNT and YYREEE (reference sequence). V dropped 8 bases and J dropped 4 bases, with 15 bases sitting between them. The CDR3 nucleotides read TGTGCCAGTGGAGGGGCGGTTAGCTATGGCTACACCTTC. Its translation: CASGGAVSYGYTF.

The chain combines TRBV29-1 with TRBJ1-4; D possibly corresponds to TRBD1 (5 bases). Germline CDR1 and CDR2: SQVTM and ANQGSEA. The CDR3 runs to 12 residues. In nucleotides, the CDR3 is TGCAGTGGCAGGGCTGGAGATGGAAAACTGTTTTTT. Protein product: CSGRAGDGKLFF.

The V call is TRBV9, the J call TRBJ2-3, with D tentatively TRBD1 (6 bases). The length of the CDR3 is 13 residues. Trimming took 5 bases from V and 7 from J, leaving 14 bases between them. Germline V gene lookup returns CDR1 SGDLS and CDR2 YYNGEE. The CDR3 nucleotides are TGTGCCAGCAGACCCCCAGGGGAAAATACGCAGTATTTT. Translating it yields CASRPPGENTQYF.

V and J are TRBV2 and TRBJ2-3; TRBD2 aligns across 11 bases. Germline V gene data show CDR1 as SNHLY and CDR2 as FYNNEI. Trimming removed 6 bases from V and 4 bases from J; junction bases left unmatched: 6. This CDR3 contains 15 residues. The CDR3 reads CASRILAGGPDTQYF. The DNA for the CDR3 is TGTGCCAGCAGGATCCTAGCGGGGGGCCCAGATACGCAGTATTTT. Based on the CDR3 plus reference TRBV2 and TRBJ2-3, the full variable domain is EPEVTQTPSHQVTQMGQEVILRCVPISNHLYFYWYRQILGQKVEFLVSFYNNEISEKSEIFDDQFSVERPDGSNFTLKIRSTKLEDSAMYFCASRILAGGPDTQYFGPGTRLTVL.

This chain connects TRBV7-9 to TRBJ2-7; D might be TRBD2 (6 bases). The CDR3 has 14 amino acids. Trimming cost V 5 bases and J 6 bases, with 17 bases left between them. Germline V gene sequence: CDR1 SEHNR, CDR2 FQNEAQ (reference sequence). Here the CDR3 reads CASSPRLEAVEQYF. Written as DNA, the CDR3 is TGTGCCAGCAGCCCCCGACTAGAGGCCGTCGAGCAGTACTTC.

V gene TRBV23-1 combines with J gene TRBJ2-7; D perhaps matches TRBD1 (6 bases). Being an ORF, TRBV23-1 has a function that is uncertain. The CDR3 contains 15 residues. With 0 bases removed from V and 3 bases from J, the gap between germline ends came to 12 bases. The CDR3 sequence is CASSQSGAHRYEQYF. In nucleotides, the CDR3 is TGCGCCAGCAGTCAATCGGGGGCCCACCGCTACGAGCAGTACTTC.

This sequence joins TRBV5-1 and TRBJ2-1; D perhaps matches TRBD2 (5 bases). Trimming cost V 2 bases and J 6 bases, with 9 bases left between them. The CDR3 is 13 residues long. Germline loops: CDR1 SGHRS, CDR2 YFSETQ. The CDR3 DNA reads TGCGCCAGCAGCTTTGGACTGATCAATGAGCAGTTCTTC. It translates to CASSFGLINEQFF. Supplemented by reference TRBV5-1 and TRBJ2-1, the full variable domain reads KAGVTQTPRYLIKTRGQQVTLSCSPISGHRSVSWYQQTPGQGLQFLFEYFSETQRNKGNFPGRFSGRQFSNSRSEMNVSTLELGDSALYLCASSFGLINEQFFGPGTRLTVL.

The chain links TRBV7-2 to TRBJ2-7, with D possibly called TRBD1 or TRBD2 (5 bases each). Looked up from germline, CDR1 is SGHTA and CDR2 is FQGNSA. This CDR3 comprises 15 residues. V was shortened by 6 bases and J by 4 bases, with 19 bases between the two germline ends. The CDR3 reads CASRYTGTVPYEQYF. CDR3 DNA: TGTGCCAGCAGGTACACCGGGACGGTGCCTTACGAGCAGTACTTC.